A selection of T cell receptor beta chains follows, all from one sample in a study of beta chain features in type 1 diabetes. Libraries were prepared by immunoSEQ multiplex PCR; TCRdb keeps only in-frame clonotypes and omits some of them. The data hold 160,000 or so clones, with approximately 9.9% observed a single time. The sample consisted of central memory CD4+ T cells from blood. The receptors here all came from a woman aged 18-29 years in good health. Each CDR3 is given with its conserved first and last residue. A D gene is named only where the DNA matches it firmly. The listing skips clone size in some rows; elsewhere it reads once, few, many or a size class.

J	size	length	D	V	CDR3	DNA
TRBJ2-1	many	12	TRBD1	TRBV10-3	CAIWTGYNEQFF	TGTGCCATATGGACAGGGTACAATGAGCAGTTCTTC
TRBJ1-2	-	14	-	TRBV5-1	CASSLMGTRSGYTF	TGCGCCAGCAGCTTGATGGGGACTCGGAGCGGCTACACCTTC
TRBJ2-1	few	14	-	TRBV30	CAWSRRDPSNEQFF	TGTGCCTGGAGTCGTCGCGATCCCTCCAATGAGCAGTTCTTC
TRBJ2-3	-	19	TRBD2	TRBV5-1	CASSVRGQLAGAGGDTQYF	TGCGCCAGCAGCGTCAGGGGGCAACTAGCGGGGGCCGGCGGGGATACGCAGTATTTT
TRBJ2-3	few	15	-	TRBV29-1	CSVEGDSSSTDTQYF	TGCAGCGTTGAGGGGGACTCTTCTAGCACAGATACGCAGTATTTT
TRBJ1-4	-	14	TRBD1	TRBV25-1	CASGRQGINEKLFF	TGTGCCAGCGGACGACAGGGGATTAATGAAAAACTGTTTTTT
TRBJ2-5	few	16	TRBD2	TRBV6-1	CASSEAHLAGQETQYF	TGTGCCAGCAGTGAAGCGCACCTAGCGGGGCAAGAGACCCAGTACTTC
TRBJ2-3	once	18	TRBD2	TRBV4-1	CASSLLTSGRTSTDTQYF	TGCGCCAGCAGCCTACTGACTAGCGGGAGGACTAGCACAGATACGCAGTATTTT
TRBJ2-7	medium-sized	14	-	TRBV7-2	CASSSSLESYEQYF	TGTGCCAGCAGCTCCTCCTTAGAGAGCTACGAGCAGTACTTC
TRBJ1-2	-	13	-	TRBV5-1	CASSFGGDYGYTF	TGCGCCAGCAGCTTTGGGGGCGACTATGGCTACACCTTC
TRBJ2-7	few	14	TRBD1	TRBV6-5	CASGMGDSSYEQYF	TGTGCCAGCGGGATGGGGGACAGCTCCTACGAGCAGTACTTC
TRBJ2-3	few	14	-	TRBV9	CASSVAAGTDTQYF	TGTGCCAGCAGCGTAGCAGCGGGCACAGATACGCAGTATTTT
TRBJ2-1	few	15	TRBD2	TRBV7-9	CASSPILAAYNEQFF	TGTGCCAGCAGTCCTATACTAGCGGCCTACAATGAGCAGTTCTTC
TRBJ2-1	few	14	-	TRBV5-1	CASSPGVSGNEQFF	TGCGCCAGCAGCCCCGGGGTCAGCGGCAATGAGCAGTTCTTC
TRBJ2-3	few	14	-	TRBV7-2	CASSPPGGTDTQYF	TGTGCCAGCAGTCCTCCGGGGGGCACAGATACGCAGTATTTT
TRBJ2-3	few	17	TRBD2	TRBV4-2	CASSQGASGLSTDTQYF	TGTGCCAGCAGCCAAGGGGCTAGCGGGCTTAGCACAGATACGCAGTATTTT
TRBJ1-2	-	14	-	TRBV7-9	CASSLIEGDYGYTF	TGTGCCAGCAGCTTAATAGAAGGAGACTATGGCTACACCTTC
TRBJ1-1	-	15	-	TRBV11-2	CASSLENNMNTEAFF	TGTGCCAGCAGCTTGGAGAACAACATGAACACTGAAGCTTTCTTT
TRBJ1-1	few	13	-	TRBV4-1	CASSQQMRTEAFF	TGCGCCAGCAGCCAACAAATGCGAACTGAAGCTTTCTTT
TRBJ1-2	-	14	-	TRBV11-3	CASSFGGGVYGYTF	TGTGCCAGCAGCTTCGGCGGGGGCGTCTATGGCTACACCTTC
TRBJ2-1	-	13	TRBD1	TRBV11-2	CASSLGGGIEQFF	TGTGCCAGCAGCTTAGGAGGGGGCATTGAGCAGTTCTTC
TRBJ1-3	few	15	-	TRBV7-9	CASSLFGESGNTIYF	TGTGCCAGCAGCTTATTCGGAGAATCGGGAAACACCATATATTTT
TRBJ2-3	-	16	TRBD2	TRBV9	CASSLGTSGGGDTQYF	TGTGCCAGCAGCTTAGGGACTAGCGGGGGAGGGGATACGCAGTATTTT
TRBJ2-1	few	13	-	TRBV29-1	CSVDLLSYNEQFF	TGCAGCGTTGACCTCTTATCCTACAATGAGCAGTTCTTC
TRBJ2-5	few	14	-	TRBV9	CASSVGLALETQYF	TGTGCCAGCAGCGTAGGGCTAGCGTTAGAGACCCAGTACTTC
TRBJ2-6	-	15	-	TRBV13	CASSSSGSGANVLTF	TGTGCCAGCAGCTCCTCAGGATCTGGGGCCAACGTCCTGACTTTC
TRBJ1-2	-	16	TRBD1	TRBV4-2	CASSQPGQTINYGYTF	TGTGCCAGCAGCCAGCCGGGACAGACTATTAACTATGGCTACACCTTC
TRBJ1-1	-	16	TRBD1	TRBV5-6	CASSLYGTGADNEAFF	TGTGCCAGCAGCTTATACGGGACAGGGGCTGATAATGAAGCTTTCTTT
TRBJ2-1	few	13	-	TRBV30	CAWRPGSYNEQFF	TGTGCCTGGAGACCGGGCTCCTACAATGAGCAGTTCTTC
TRBJ2-1	-	14	-	TRBV7-2	CASSPPRTAPEQFF	TGTGCCAGCAGCCCCCCCCGGACAGCTCCTGAGCAGTTCTTC
TRBJ1-6	few	13	-	TRBV7-8	CASSSTGNSPLHF	TGTGCCAGCAGCTCGACGGGGAATTCACCCCTCCACTTT